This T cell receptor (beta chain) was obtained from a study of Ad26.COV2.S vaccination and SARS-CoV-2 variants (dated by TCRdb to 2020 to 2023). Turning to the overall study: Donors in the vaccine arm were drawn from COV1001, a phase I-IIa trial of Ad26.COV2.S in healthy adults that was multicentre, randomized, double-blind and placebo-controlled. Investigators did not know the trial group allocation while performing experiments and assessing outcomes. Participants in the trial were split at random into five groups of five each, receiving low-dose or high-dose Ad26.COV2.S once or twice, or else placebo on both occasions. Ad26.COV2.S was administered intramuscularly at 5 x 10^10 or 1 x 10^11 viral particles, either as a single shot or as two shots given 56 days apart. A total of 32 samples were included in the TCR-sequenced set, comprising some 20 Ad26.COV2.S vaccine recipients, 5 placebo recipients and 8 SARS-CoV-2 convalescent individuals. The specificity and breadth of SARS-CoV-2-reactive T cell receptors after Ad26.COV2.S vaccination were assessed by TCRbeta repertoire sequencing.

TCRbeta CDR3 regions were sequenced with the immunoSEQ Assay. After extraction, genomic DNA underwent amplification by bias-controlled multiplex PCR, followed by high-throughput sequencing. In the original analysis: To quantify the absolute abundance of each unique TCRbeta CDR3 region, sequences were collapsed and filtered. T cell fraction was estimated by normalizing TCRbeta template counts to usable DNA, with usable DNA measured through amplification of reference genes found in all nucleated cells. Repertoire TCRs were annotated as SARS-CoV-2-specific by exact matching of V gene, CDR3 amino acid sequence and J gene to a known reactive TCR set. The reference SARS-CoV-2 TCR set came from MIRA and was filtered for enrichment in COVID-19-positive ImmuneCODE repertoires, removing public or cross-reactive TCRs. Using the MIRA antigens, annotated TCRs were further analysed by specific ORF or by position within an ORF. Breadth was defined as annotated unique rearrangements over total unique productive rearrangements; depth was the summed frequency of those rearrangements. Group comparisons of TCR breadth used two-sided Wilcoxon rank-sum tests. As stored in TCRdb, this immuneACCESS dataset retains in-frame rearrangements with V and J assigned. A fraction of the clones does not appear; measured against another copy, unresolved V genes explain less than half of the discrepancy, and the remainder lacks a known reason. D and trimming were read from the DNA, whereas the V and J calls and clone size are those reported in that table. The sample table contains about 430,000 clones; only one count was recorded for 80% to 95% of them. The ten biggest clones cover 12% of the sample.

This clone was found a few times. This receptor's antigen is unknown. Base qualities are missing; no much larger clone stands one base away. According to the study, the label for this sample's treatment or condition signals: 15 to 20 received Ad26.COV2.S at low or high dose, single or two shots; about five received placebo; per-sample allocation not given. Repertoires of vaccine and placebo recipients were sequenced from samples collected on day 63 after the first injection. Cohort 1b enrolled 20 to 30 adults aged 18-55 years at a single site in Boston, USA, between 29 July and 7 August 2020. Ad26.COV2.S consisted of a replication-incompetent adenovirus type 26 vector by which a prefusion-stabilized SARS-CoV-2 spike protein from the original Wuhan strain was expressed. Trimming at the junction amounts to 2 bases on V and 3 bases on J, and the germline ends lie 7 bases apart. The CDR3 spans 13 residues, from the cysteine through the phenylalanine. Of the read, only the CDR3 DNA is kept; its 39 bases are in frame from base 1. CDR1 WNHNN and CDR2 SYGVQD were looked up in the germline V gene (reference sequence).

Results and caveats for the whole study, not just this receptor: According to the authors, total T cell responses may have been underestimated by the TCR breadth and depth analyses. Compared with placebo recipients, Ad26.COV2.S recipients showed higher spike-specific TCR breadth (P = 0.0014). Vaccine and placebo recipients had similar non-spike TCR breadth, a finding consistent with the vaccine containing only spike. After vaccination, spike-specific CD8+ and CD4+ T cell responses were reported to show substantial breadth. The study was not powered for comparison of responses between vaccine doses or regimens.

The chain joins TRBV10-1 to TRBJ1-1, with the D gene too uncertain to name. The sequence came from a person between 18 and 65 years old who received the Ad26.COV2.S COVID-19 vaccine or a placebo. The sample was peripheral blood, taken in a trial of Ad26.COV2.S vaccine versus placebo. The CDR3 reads CASSEEGHTEAFF. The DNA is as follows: TGCGCCAGCAGTGAGGAAGGTCACACTGAAGCTTTCTTT.